This is a list of T cell receptor beta chains from one sample in a study of blood T cell repertoires in COVID-19. The table came from immunoSEQ multiplex PCR; TCRdb's copy has only in-frame clones and leaves some out. The sample lists 200,000 to 250,000 clones; under 85% were seen once. Sequences were obtained from PBMCs or T cells enriched from blood (not recorded which). All receptors come from a man aged 60-69 years who had recovered from COVID-19. The CDR3 runs from the conserved cysteine through the conserved F or W. Each record gives: D gene, V gene, J gene, clone size, CDR3 length, CDR3 DNA, CDR3 protein. D genes are given only for firm matches. Only some rows state a clone size, as once, few, many or a class for expanded clones.

TRBD2	TRBV4-2	TRBJ2-2	-	20	TGTGCCAGCAGCCAAGATACGAGAGAGCGGGGGGAAACGAACACCGGGGAGCTGTTTTTT	CASSQDTRERGETNTGELFF
-	TRBV12-3/TRBV12-4	TRBJ1-1	-	11	TGTGCCAGCAGCCGAAACAGCGAAGCTTTCTTT	CASSRNSEAFF
-	TRBV5-6	TRBJ2-7	-	12	TGTGCCAGCAGCTGGGGGAGGAGCGAGCAGTACTTC	CASSWGRSEQYF
-	TRBV18	TRBJ1-3	-	18	TGTGCCAGCTCACCCCGCCGGGGAGGGGCGGTCTCTGGAAACACCATATATTTT	CASSPRRGGAVSGNTIYF
-	TRBV2	TRBJ1-1	-	14	TGTGCCACGAGTTTGGACAGAATGAACACTGAAGCTTTCTTT	CATSLDRMNTEAFF
-	TRBV5-5	TRBJ2-1	-	11	TGTGCCAGCAGCTTAGCTGGTGAGCAGTTCTTC	CASSLAGEQFF
TRBD1	TRBV30	TRBJ1-2	once	15	TGTGCCTGGAATAACCCGGGACAGTCTAACTATGGCTACACCTTC	CAWNNPGQSNYGYTF
TRBD1	TRBV7-9	TRBJ1-1	-	14	TGTGCCAGCAGCTTAGCCCAGGGGGTGCGGTCGGCTTTCTTT	CASSLAQGVRSAFF
-	TRBV3-1/TRBV3-2	TRBJ2-1	-	13	TGTGCCAGCAGCCAACGGCTAGGCAATGAGCAGTTCTTC	CASSQRLGNEQFF
-	TRBV19	TRBJ1-3	-	14	TGTGCCAGTCGCGGTCCAAACTCTGGAAACACCATATATTTT	CASRGPNSGNTIYF
-	TRBV12-5	TRBJ2-1	-	13	TGTGCTAGTGGTCTAAACTCCTACAATGAGCAGTTCTTC	CASGLNSYNEQFF
-	TRBV4-3	TRBJ1-4	-	16	TGCGCCAGCAGCCAAGATCGGTTCGTGACTAATGAAAAACTGTTTTTT	CASSQDRFVTNEKLFF
-	TRBV3-1/TRBV3-2	TRBJ1-6	-	16	TGTGCCAGCAGCCAAGATCTCGGGGGGGTTAATTCACCCCTCCACTTT	CASSQDLGGVNSPLHF
TRBD1	TRBV3-1/TRBV3-2	TRBJ1-1	once	14	TGTGCCAGCAGCCACTCTCGGGACAGAACTGAAGCTTTCTTT	CASSHSRDRTEAFF
TRBD1	TRBV6-5	TRBJ2-5	-	14	TGTGCCAGCAGTTGGACAGGGTCAAGGGAGACCCAGTACTTC	CASSWTGSRETQYF
-	TRBV11-2	TRBJ1-4	once	15	TGTGCCAGCAGCCCGATCCGGGGAACTAATGAAAAACTGTTTTTT	CASSPIRGTNEKLFF
-	TRBV9	TRBJ2-3	-	13	TGTGCCAGCAGCGCGGGTCTCACAGATACGCAGTATTTT	CASSAGLTDTQYF
-	TRBV4-2	TRBJ2-1	-	16	TGTGCCAGCAGCCTACAATCAGGGGTCTCCTACAATGAGCAGTTCTTC	CASSLQSGVSYNEQFF
-	TRBV2	TRBJ1-1	-	12	TGTGCCACCCGGGAGGTGAACACTGAAGCTTTCTTT	CATREVNTEAFF
TRBD2	TRBV19	TRBJ2-3	-	14	TGTGCCAGTAGTACTAGCGGGGGGGCAGATACGCAGTATTTT	CASSTSGGADTQYF
TRBD2	TRBV5-1	TRBJ2-7	-	16	TGCGCCAGCAGCCTCCCGGGACTAGCGGGGGCCACCGAGCAGTACTTC	CASSLPGLAGATEQYF
TRBD1	TRBV7-6	TRBJ2-7	-	16	TGTGCCAGCAGCTTAGAGGCGGGACAGGGGGCTTACGAGCAGTACTTC	CASSLEAGQGAYEQYF
-	TRBV3-1/TRBV3-2	TRBJ2-5	-	13	TGTGCCAGCAGCCAAGATCCCGGAGAGACCCAGTACTTC	CASSQDPGETQYF
TRBD2	TRBV7-2	TRBJ2-3	-	14	TGTGCCAGTCGACGGGGGGGGTATGGAGATACGCAGTATTTT	CASRRGGYGDTQYF
TRBD2	TRBV7-2	TRBJ2-7	once	16	TGTGCCAGCAGCACAAACGGACTAGCGGGGACGTACGAGCAGTACTTC	CASSTNGLAGTYEQYF